Below, 19 T cell receptor beta chains from the same sample are listed, as sequenced in a study of cytomegalovirus exposure and HLA in healthy donors. The PCR used 60 Vbeta and 13 Jbeta primers. The table came from immunoSEQ multiplex PCR; TCRdb's copy has only in-frame clones and leaves some out. The sample lists 200,000 to 250,000 clones; 80% to 85% were seen once. The sample taken for sequencing was PBMCs. All receptors come from a boy under 10 years old in good health and CMV-seronegative.

The chain recombines TRBV29-1 with TRBJ2-7, with 7 nucleotides matching TRBD2. CDR3 size: 11 residues. Trimming took 4 bases from V and 4 from J; bases not matched to a gene: 1. Germline assignment: CDR1 SQVTM and CDR2 ANQGSEA. CDR3 nucleotides: TGCAGCGTTGGGGACTATTACGAGCAGTACTTC. Protein: CSVGDYYEQYF.

The chain recombines TRBV6-6 with TRBJ1-6; a weak D match, TRBD1 (6 bases). CDR3 length equals 15 residues. CDR1 is MNHNY, CDR2 SVGAGI, per germline (reference sequence). The V end lost 5 bases, the J end lost 8 bases, and 16 bases lay between the germline ends. In DNA form, the CDR3 reads TGTGCCAGCAGTACCAGGGGTGGGTCGGATTCACCCCTCCACTTT. Translation: CASSTRGGSDSPLHF.

This clone has only one observation. V and J are TRBV27 and TRBJ2-7, with a possible D match to TRBD2 (6 bases). Germline loops: CDR1 MNHEY, CDR2 SMNVEV (reference sequence). V was shortened by 6 bases and J by 4 bases, with 16 bases between the two germline ends. The CDR3 runs 14 residues. Written as DNA, the CDR3 is TGTGCCAGCAGAGGTAGCGGAGGCCTTTACGAGCAGTACTTC. Amino acids: CASRGSGGLYEQYF.

The chain couples TRBV4-2 to TRBJ2-7, with 15 nucleotides matching TRBD2. V shed 2 bases and J 5 bases; nucleotides not matched to a gene: 7. Germline assignment: CDR1 LGHNA and CDR2 YNFKEQ. This CDR3 is built from 17 residues. CDR3 loop: CASSQTGLAGGLDEQYF. CDR3 DNA sequence: TGTGCCAGCAGCCAAACGGGACTAGCGGGGGGTTTGGACGAGCAGTACTTC.

This sequence joins TRBV7-3 and TRBJ2-1; D may be TRBD2 (6 bases). Germline V gene sequence: CDR1 SGHTA, CDR2 FQGTGA. There are 12 residues in the CDR3. V lost 3 bases, J lost 12 bases, and 12 bases lay in between. CDR3 DNA: TGTGCCAGCAGCTTGGAGGGCGGATGGCAGTTCTTC. Translated, it gives CASSLEGGWQFF. Supplemented by reference TRBV7-3 and TRBJ2-1, the full variable domain reads GAGVSQTPSNKVTEKGKYVELRCDPISGHTALYWYRQSLGQGPEFLIYFQGTGAADDSGLPNDRFFAVRPEGSVSTLKIQRTERGDSAVYLCASSLEGGWQFFGPGTRLTVL.

V is TRBV7-2 and J is TRBJ2-7; possibly TRBD2 for D (5 bases). CDR1 is SGHTA, CDR2 FQGNSA, per germline. V lost 1 base, J lost 0 bases, and 7 bases lay in between. This CDR3 is built from 14 residues. Here the CDR3 DNA reads TGTGCCAGCAGCTTAGAAGGGAGCTCCTACGAGCAGTACTTC. Protein sequence: CASSLEGSSYEQYF. Complete variable domain (other parts from reference TRBV7-2 and TRBJ2-7): GAGVSQSPSNKVTEKGKDVELRCDPISGHTALYWYRQSLGQGLEFLIYFQGNSAPDKSGLPSDRFSAERTGGSVSTLTIQRTQQEDSAVYLCASSLEGSSYEQYFGPGTRLTVT.

The chain has TRBV5-1 and TRBJ1-5, with 7 bases that match TRBD1. Germline V lookup: CDR1 SGHRS, CDR2 YFSETQ. Trimming removed 0 bases from V and 6 bases from J; junction bases left unmatched: 3. This CDR3 has 14 amino acids. CDR3 nucleotide sequence: TGCGCCAGCAGCTTGGGGCAGGGGGGTCAGCCCCAGCATTTT. As protein: CASSLGQGGQPQHF.

Only a few counts were recorded for this clone. The CDR3 DNA is TGTGCCAGCACAACGGGACAGGCCTGGGAGCAGTACTTC. Translated, it gives CASTTGQAWEQYF. This chain links TRBV5-6 with TRBJ2-7; the match to TRBD1 covers 8 bases. There are 13 residues in the CDR3. Germline V gene sequence: CDR1 SGHDT, CDR2 YYEEEE. The V segment lost 6 bases and the J segment 7 bases; nucleotides outside the gene matches: 9.

V usage is TRBV27 and J usage is TRBJ2-7; TRBD1 is a possible D gene (5 bases). V lost 10 bases and J 3 bases, leaving 10 bases between the germline ends. There are 11 residues in the CDR3. CDR1 and CDR2 from the germline V gene are MNHEY and SMNVEV (reference sequence). CDR3: CANLGVYEQYF. CDR3 DNA: TGTGCCAACTTAGGGGTCTACGAGCAGTACTTC.

This chain links TRBV6-1 with TRBJ2-3; D is ambiguous. V was pared by 0 bases and J by 5 bases, with 6 bases between. Germline-derived CDR1 and CDR2 are MNHNS and SASEGT. The CDR3 runs to 13 residues. CDR3 in amino acids: CASSEALGDTQYF. The DNA of the CDR3 is TGTGCCAGCAGTGAAGCGCTCGGAGATACGCAGTATTTT.

The rearrangement links TRBV30 to TRBJ1-3; 12 bases fit TRBD1. The CDR3 consists of 14 residues. Germline-derived CDR1 and CDR2 are GTSNPN and SVGIG (reference sequence). J gave up 2 bases and V 5 bases, and 1 base lay outside the gene matches. CDR3 DNA: TGTGCCTGGGGGGACAGGGGGCCTGGAAACACCATATATTTT. This translates into CAWGDRGPGNTIYF.

The V gene is TRBV9, the J gene TRBJ1-6; D unresolved. Per germline, CDR1 SGDLS and CDR2 YYNGEE. Trimming pared 3 bases from V and 6 bases from J, leaving 10 bases between. This CDR3 contains 14 residues. The CDR3 reads CASSAQVRNSPLHF. The CDR3 region has the DNA TGTGCCAGCAGCGCCCAGGTTCGTAATTCACCCCTCCACTTT.

This sequence joins TRBV4-2 and TRBJ2-7; 8 bases are shared with TRBD1. After removal of 0 bases from V and 5 bases from J, the junction contained 6 bases not matched to a gene. The CDR3 loop spans 15 amino acids. Looked up from germline, CDR1 is LGHNA and CDR2 is YNFKEQ. The CDR3 reads CASSQEGAGGDEQYF. CDR3 nucleotides: TGTGCCAGCAGCCAAGAGGGGGCAGGGGGCGACGAGCAGTACTTC.

The genes are TRBV4-2 and TRBJ1-6, with a tentative D call TRBD1 (6 bases). Between the trimmed V and J ends, which lost 0 bases and 9 bases, there was a span of 24 bases. This CDR3 spans 19 amino acids. Germline CDR1 is LGHNA and CDR2 is YNFKEQ. This CDR3 reads CASSQDLRGAKGGASPLHF. CDR3 DNA: TGTGCCAGCAGCCAAGATCTTCGGGGGGCCAAGGGGGGCGCTTCACCCCTCCACTTT.

The V call is TRBV29-1, the J call TRBJ2-5; D may be TRBD1 (6 bases). The CDR3 covers 13 residues. V gave up 3 bases and J gave up 11 bases, with 19 bases separating them. Germline loops: CDR1 SQVTM, CDR2 ANQGSEA. The DNA for the CDR3 is TGCAGCGTTGAGGGGGCACGACCTTGGACTCAGTACTTC. Translated, it gives CSVEGARPWTQYF.

This chain connects TRBV25-1 to TRBJ2-7; the match to TRBD1 covers 8 bases. The junction had 11 bases not matched to a gene; V was cut back by 7 bases and J by 0 bases. The CDR3 consists of 16 residues. Germline CDR1 MGHDK, CDR2 SYGVNS. The CDR3 sequence is CASTSRTGLTSYEQYF. The CDR3 DNA sequence: TGTGCCAGCACATCAAGGACAGGGCTAACCTCCTACGAGCAGTACTTC.

The V and J genes are TRBV7-2 and TRBJ2-2, with 11 positions matching TRBD2. Trimming at V came to 5 bases and at J to 7 bases, leaving 9 bases not matched to a gene. The germline CDR1 and CDR2 sequences are SGHTA and FQGNSA. This CDR3 comprises 16 residues. The CDR3 DNA reads TGTGCCAGCAGCACGGGGACTAGCGGACGGGTCGGGGAGCTGTTTTTT. Protein sequence: CASSTGTSGRVGELFF. The full variable domain, rest sourced from reference TRBV7-2 and TRBJ2-2, is GAGVSQSPSNKVTEKGKDVELRCDPISGHTALYWYRQSLGQGLEFLIYFQGNSAPDKSGLPSDRFSAERTGGSVSTLTIQRTQQEDSAVYLCASSTGTSGRVGELFFGEGSRLTVL.

The genes are TRBV6-5 and TRBJ2-5; 9 bases align to TRBD1. The J segment lost 5 bases and the V segment lost 8 bases, leaving 9 bases of the junction unmatched. The germline V gene has CDR1 MNHEY and CDR2 SVGAGI. CDR3 length: 14 amino acids. The CDR3 loop reads CASRDTGGGETQYF. The CDR3 nucleotides read TGTGCCAGCCGTGACACAGGGGGCGGGGAGACCCAGTACTTC.

V is TRBV7-2 and J is TRBJ1-2; weak D call: TRBD1 (5 bases). CDR1 is SGHTA and CDR2 is FQGNSA in the germline V gene. This CDR3 spans 14 amino acids. Trimming removed 5 bases from V and 1 base from J, with 11 bases in between. This CDR3 is CASSHRNFNYGYTF. CDR3 nucleotide sequence: TGTGCCAGCAGCCACAGGAACTTTAACTATGGCTACACCTTC.